This T cell receptor (beta chain) was identified during a study of T cell responses to AZD1222 COVID-19 vaccine (dated by TCRdb to about 2021). With regard to the full study: AZD1222 recipients given second doses at about 4 weeks or at about 12 weeks were pooled, since spike-specific TCR depth and breadth were not found to differ between the two schedules. TCR sequencing was performed for about 250 trial participants, of whom about 200 were given two doses of AZD1222 and about 25 were given two doses of MenACWY control vaccine. Enrollment into the trials was organized by age into subgroups of 18-55, 56-69 and 70-plus years, and those subgroups contained about 160, 30 and 59 TCR-sequenced participants, respectively. Broad study findings and their caveats: After two AZD1222 doses, both the breadth and the depth of spike-specific TCRs were significantly higher than at day 0 and than in MenACWY recipients. Participants were mostly white British, with more females than males. The authors suggested clonal diversity may have been underestimated. Vaccine-associated CD4 TCRs spanned the whole spike protein, with dominant responses in regions 160-218 and 743-854. Only a handful of AZD1222 recipients were SARS-CoV-2 seropositive at baseline, limiting conclusions about previously exposed vaccinees. No day 14 peak-response samples were available, so repertoires were characterized only after the peak T cell response. The 56-69-year group was small, and its depth increase did not reach significance, likely because of low power. Reportedly, close to half of the unique spike-specific TCRs recognized epitopes lying outside the regions that are mutated in the B.1.351 and B.1.1.7 variants.

Regarding this clone: Which antigen it targets is not known. There are no base qualities to consult, and no much larger clone falls within one base.

Reading the germline V gene (reference sequence) gives CDR1 SEHNR and CDR2 FQNEAQ. From the cysteine through the phenylalanine, the CDR3 covers 17 amino acids. Of the read, only the CDR3 DNA is kept; its 51 bases are in frame from base 1. Trimming removed 4 bases from V and 6 bases from J; the gene matches leave 12 bases unexplained. The CDR3 regions of human TCRbeta chains were subjected to immunosequencing. In the source study's methods: TCRs in the repertoires were compared against a reference library of SARS-CoV-2-specific TCRs that had been generated with the MIRA antigen-specificity platform. Breadth meant the fraction of unique TCRs that were SARS-CoV-2-associated, whereas depth meant the fraction of total T cells that were SARS-CoV-2-associated. Using the MIRA data, each spike-specific TCR was mapped to the spike region that the TCR reacts to and placed in a CD4 or CD8 class. Log10-transformed breadth and depth values were compared by one-way ANOVA with Sidak's multiple comparisons tests. Not all clones reach the TCRdb copy of this immuneACCESS table, which keeps in-frame sequences only. Checked studies attribute under half of the gap to unresolved V genes and leave the rest unexplained. D and trimming come from the DNA, and the V and J calls and clone size come from that table. In all, the sample holds under 170,000 clones, and roughly 94% of those were seen once. The top ten constitute roughly 1.2% of the sample.

Taken with the paper, the label for time point translates to: baseline before first vaccination. Vaccinee samples came from UK trials COV001 and COV002, including a single-blind randomized controlled phase 2/3 trial of AZD1222 (ChAdOx1 nCoV-19) in healthy adults. Trial participant PBMC samples were collected at day 0 and day 28 after the second dose for TCRbeta chain sequencing. Here the sequenced sample was peripheral blood, taken on day 0 of AZD1222 vaccination. The TCR originated in an adult in good health. The receptor chain draws on TRBV7-9 and TRBJ1-2, and TRBD1 aligns with 12 junction nucleotides. The nucleotide sequence is given as TGTGCCAGCAGCTCAATGTTACCGGGACAGGGGGCGGATGGCTACACCTTC. Its translation is CASSSMLPGQGADGYTF.